This T cell receptor (beta chain) is from a study of blood T cell repertoires in COVID-19. The germline CDR1 and CDR2 sequences are MGHRA and YSYEKL. Trimming removed 0 bases at V and 5 bases at J, with 10 bases between. The CDR3 length is 14 residues. Using immunoSEQ multiplex PCR, the repertoire was profiled, and TCRdb retains in-frame clones only, with some absent. Of 34,000 or so clones listed, around 90% are singletons. This receptor was identified in a man aged 55 to 70 with active COVID-19. The chain combines TRBV4-1 with TRBJ2-5; perhaps TRBD1 as D (5 bases). Specimen: peripheral blood. The CDR3 here is CASSQDRGPETQYF. CDR3 bases: TGCGCCAGCAGCCAAGATAGGGGTCCTGAGACCCAGTACTTC.